A selection of T cell receptor beta chains follows, all from one sample in a study of cytotoxic CD8 clonotypes in ibrutinib-treated CLL. Profiled with immunoSEQ multiplex PCR; TCRdb holds only in-frame clones, not every one. Of approximately 340,000 clones in the sample, 67% were seen once. The sample was PBMCs, taken after 36 months of ibrutinib treatment. These receptors were taken from a human donor with chronic lymphocytic leukemia. The conserved cysteine and the conserved F or W are not part of the CDR3 here. The order of the fields is V gene, J gene, CDR3 protein.

>TRBV10-3|TRBJ1-4
AIRDRTEKLF
>TRBV7-9|TRBJ2-5
ASSLENRGKTQY
>TRBV28|TRBJ1-2
ASSSTQGHYGYT
>TRBV6-5|TRBJ2-5
ASGQGLETQY
>TRBV10-3|TRBJ2-5
ATTSGFGETQY
>TRBV4-1|TRBJ2-1
ASSQVSGGTSGQF
>TRBV11-2|TRBJ2-7
ASTHSYEQY
>TRBV6-5|TRBJ2-1
ASSILAGEGYEQF
>TRBV18|TRBJ1-4
ASSPRSAAGEKLF
>TRBV7-2|TRBJ2-3
ASSLARLAGVSTDTQY
>TRBV15|TRBJ2-3
ATSRGQVLTDTQY
>TRBV28|TRBJ2-1
ASSRRTPTRQGNEQF
>TRBV4-3|TRBJ2-6
ASSQDSPSSGANVLT
>TRBV5-6|TRBJ2-5
ASSHRGETQY
>TRBV25-1|TRBJ2-5
ASSEGAGVGTQY
>TRBV6-1|TRBJ2-7
ASSAPPSGSVPWEQY
>TRBV5-1|TRBJ2-7
ASSLALAGPLSGEQY
>TRBV4-1|TRBJ2-3
ASSQDPRTSGSTDTQY
>TRBV5-1|TRBJ2-3
ASRPITTDTQY
>TRBV5-1|TRBJ2-1
ASSLAGQKNNEQF
>TRBV29-1|TRBJ1-1
SVRAFGTGVMVNTEAF
>TRBV28|TRBJ1-5
ASSNNQPQH
>TRBV7-9|TRBJ2-1
ASSLVTGQGRNEQF
>TRBV9|TRBJ2-7
ASSPRRDSYEQY
>TRBV4-1|TRBJ2-3
ASSQDWGGAGTDTQY
>TRBV27|TRBJ2-1
ASSQLAGGPGEQF
>TRBV5-1|TRBJ2-1
ASSLRGVYEQF
>TRBV5-1|TRBJ2-5
ASSLGDRGRETQY
>TRBV19|TRBJ1-5
ASSIGTGVGQPQH
>TRBV10-2|TRBJ2-2
ASSVRGGAKPTGELF
>TRBV9|TRBJ1-1
ASSVVPGNTEAF
>TRBV9|TRBJ2-7
ASSVGGPSYEQY
>TRBV12-5|TRBJ2-5
ASAQEKETQY
>TRBV5-1|TRBJ1-4
ASSLESGQGNEKLF
>TRBV19|TRBJ1-2
ASSIYQGSRSSNYGYT
>TRBV5-1|TRBJ1-1
ASSRTASTEAF
>TRBV29-1|TRBJ2-1
SARHRDSPSDEQF
>TRBV7-2|TRBJ1-2
ASSLVQGQANYGYT
>TRBV6-1|TRBJ2-5
ASSDGTGLETQY
>TRBV7-9|TRBJ2-7
ASSPPGDEQY
>TRBV6-5|TRBJ2-3
ASSWASTDTQY
>TRBV7-3|TRBJ2-1
ASSPWGLAGDNEQF